These T cell receptor beta chains were read from a single sample in a study of T cells in Graves' hyperthyroidism and ophthalmopathy. TCRdb reanalysed the multiplex PCR reads using MiXCR and keeps one entry per CDR3 protein. The sample has over 700,000 distinct CDR3 sequences, under 20% seen once. Source material: blood. The receptor set was obtained from a woman aged 45 to 65 with Graves' hyperthyroidism that later progressed to Graves' ophthalmopathy. The CDR3 runs from the conserved cysteine through the conserved F or W. The D gene is left open where the match is weak. Size is omitted from some rows. Given values are once, few, many or a class for expanded clones.

clone_size d_call j_call v_call cdr3_nt cdr3_aa
many . TRBJ2-7 TRBV11-2 TGTGCCAGCAGCAGATGGACTCACGAGCAGTACTTC CASSRWTHEQYF
many . TRBJ2-5 TRBV11-1 TGTGCCAGCAGCTCCCTGACTCGGGAGACCCAGTACTTC CASSSLTRETQYF
many TRBD1 TRBJ2-3 TRBV5-8 TGTGCCAGCAGCTTGGGGGACAGAGTCATAGGGAGAGATACGCAGTATTTT CASSLGDRVIGRDTQYF
. . TRBJ2-2 TRBV19 TGTGCCAGTAGTATTTTAGGCAGCCACACCGGGGAGCTGTTTTTT CASSILGSHTGELFF
many . TRBJ1-1 TRBV30 TGTGCCTGGAGTGTCGGTGGGAACACTGAAGCTTTCTTT CAWSVGGNTEAFF
few TRBD1 TRBJ1-5 TRBV20-1 TGCAGCGCTACAGGGGGCTCTGGCAATCAGCCCCAGCATTTT CSATGGSGNQPQHF
. TRBD1 TRBJ1-6 TRBV2 TGTGCCAGCAGCCTTACCGTCAACAGGGGGCAGAATTCACCCCTCCACTTT CASSLTVNRGQNSPLHF
few . TRBJ2-5 TRBV7-9 TGTGCCAGCGCCTTAGTCCAAGAGACCCAGTACTTC CASALVQETQYF
few . TRBJ1-2 TRBV11-2 TGTGCCAGCAGCTTAAACAGGATCTTAAACTATGGCTACACCTTC CASSLNRILNYGYTF
many TRBD2 TRBJ2-1 TRBV5-1 TGCGCCAGCAGCTTTGGACTAGCGGGGGGGCCCTACAATGAGCAGTTCTTC CASSFGLAGGPYNEQFF
. TRBD2 TRBJ2-1 TRBV29-1 TGCAGCGTTGAGCTCTCTAGCGGGAGGGCCAATGAGCAGTTCTTC CSVELSSGRANEQFF
few . TRBJ1-5 TRBV5-5 TGTGCCAGCAGCTTGGCCATAAGGGGGGCAGGCCTCCAGCATTTT CASSLAIRGAGLQHF
. . TRBJ1-2 TRBV2 TGTGCCCCCCATGGGAACAGAAATGGCTACACCTTC CAPHGNRNGYTF
few . TRBJ1-4 TRBV20-1 TGCAGTGCGGACCCAGGGGCCTTGGGGGAAAAACTGTTTTTT CSADPGALGEKLFF
many . TRBJ2-7 TRBV2 TGTGCCAGCAGTGAATGGGGCAGCCATTACGAGCAGTACTTC CASSEWGSHYEQYF
few . TRBJ2-3 TRBV27 TGTGCCAGCAGTTTTGTGTCAGAAGCAGATACGCAGTATTTT CASSFVSEADTQYF
. . TRBJ2-5 TRBV27 TGTGCCAGCAGTTTATCATCAGGGACGCAAGAGACCCAGTACTTC CASSLSSGTQETQYF
. TRBD1 TRBJ1-1 TRBV10-3 TGTGCCATCAGTGCCCGCGACAGGGGAGCTGAAGCTTTCTTT CAISARDRGAEAFF
. . TRBJ1-2 TRBV28 TGTGCCAGCAACGGAAATAACTATGGCTACACCTTC CASNGNNYGYTF
many . TRBJ2-1 TRBV3-1 TGTGCCAGCAGCCAAGGGGACTGGGGCAATGAGCAGTTCTTC CASSQGDWGNEQFF
. TRBD1 TRBJ1-6 TRBV12-3/TRBV12-4 TGTGCCAGCACCCCGACAGGGACTTCACCCCTCCACTTT CASTPTGTSPLHF
. . TRBJ1-4 TRBV6-5 TGTGCCAGCATTAGACAGCTTAATGAAAAACTGTTTTTT CASIRQLNEKLFF
many . TRBJ1-2 TRBV7-2 TGTGCCAGCAGCTCCATCATTGGCTACACCTTC CASSSIIGYTF
few TRBD1 TRBJ1-4 TRBV11-2 TGTGCCAGCAGCTGGCAGGGGGGTGAAAAACTGTTTTTT CASSWQGGEKLFF
many TRBD1 TRBJ1-5 TRBV30 TGTGCCTGGGCCGACAGGGGAAATCAGCCCCAGCATTTT CAWADRGNQPQHF
many TRBD1 TRBJ1-1 TRBV3-1 TGTGCCAGCAGCCAACTGAAGACAGGGCCTGAAGCTTTCTTT CASSQLKTGPEAFF
. . TRBJ2-2 TRBV7-2 TGTGCCAGCAGCTTAGTAACTGGGGGTTCAAACACCGGGGAGCTGTTTTTT CASSLVTGGSNTGELFF
few TRBD2 TRBJ2-1 TRBV6-1 TGTGCCAGCAGCGATAGCGGGGGGAAGTACAATGAGCAGTTCTTC CASSDSGGKYNEQFF
many TRBD1 TRBJ1-5 TRBV18 TGTGCCAGCTCACCAGCGGACAGGGGAAATCAGCCCCAGCATTTT CASSPADRGNQPQHF
. . TRBJ2-7 TRBV29-1 TGCAGCGTTGATACGGACTACGAGCAGTACTTC CSVDTDYEQYF
many . TRBJ1-2 TRBV12-3/TRBV12-4 TGTGCCAGCACCGCATACGGGGGAGACTATGGCTACACCTTC CASTAYGGDYGYTF
few . TRBJ2-1 TRBV11-2 TGTGCCAGCAGCCTCAGGACGGTCACCTGGGAAGGCAATGAGCAGTTCTTC CASSLRTVTWEGNEQFF
. . TRBJ2-3 TRBV5-1 TGCGCCAGCCGGAACAGGGTCTACACAGATACGCAGTATTTT CASRNRVYTDTQYF
many . TRBJ1-1 TRBV11-1 TGTGCCAGCAGCATCCTTCGGACTGAAGCTTTCTTT CASSILRTEAFF
many TRBD1 TRBJ2-1 TRBV10-3 TGTGCCATCGGTCCTGAGACAGGGCAACGGGATGAGCAGTTCTTC CAIGPETGQRDEQFF
many . TRBJ2-7 TRBV20-1 TGCAGTGCTAGTGGGGATGGGATCGGACCGGCGTTCTACGAGCAGTACTTC CSASGDGIGPAFYEQYF
. . TRBJ2-1 TRBV9 TGTGCCAGCAGCGTTGCGGGCCTAAATGAGCAGTTCTTC CASSVAGLNEQFF
many . TRBJ2-1 TRBV7-9 TGTGCCAGCAGCTTAGAGGCAGCTTACAATGAGCAGTTCTTC CASSLEAAYNEQFF
few . TRBJ1-1 TRBV27 TGTGCCAGCAGTTTATCCCCCCAGAACACTGAAGCTTTCTTT CASSLSPQNTEAFF
many . TRBJ2-3 TRBV6-6 TGTGCCAGCAGTTACCGGCTAGTCACAGATACGCAGTATTTT CASSYRLVTDTQYF
few TRBD1 TRBJ2-5 TRBV29-1 TGCAGCGTTACAGGGACAGGGGGAGGAGAGACCCAGTACTTC CSVTGTGGGETQYF
many TRBD1 TRBJ1-2 TRBV5-1 TGCGCCAGCAGCTTGGATCAGGGGGTAATAGATGGCTACACCTTC CASSLDQGVIDGYTF
. . TRBJ2-5 TRBV29-1 TGCAGCGTGGCCACGGACTTGACAGAGACCCAGTACTTC CSVATDLTETQYF
few . TRBJ1-4 TRBV9 TGTGCCAGCAGCGTGGGCATACCCGCAACTAATGAAAAACTGTTTTTT CASSVGIPATNEKLFF
. TRBD1 TRBJ2-2 TRBV9 TGTGCCAGCAGCGTACTCGGGACAGGGATTACCGGGGAGCTGTTTTTT CASSVLGTGITGELFF
many . TRBJ2-1 TRBV12-3/TRBV12-4 TGTGCCAGCAGGGTGGGGGGCAATGAGCAGTTCTTC CASRVGGNEQFF
many . TRBJ2-7 TRBV30 TGTGCCTGGAGTGTCCTCAGGGAAGCGCAGTACTTC CAWSVLREAQYF
many . TRBJ1-3 TRBV6-2/TRBV6-3 TGTGCCAGCAGTTACCCCGGGACAAGCTCTGGAAACACCATATATTTT CASSYPGTSSGNTIYF
few TRBD2 TRBJ2-1 TRBV3-1 TGTGCCAGCAGCCTGTTAGTCGGCGGGACTAGCGGAGATAGCTCCTACAATGAGCAGTTCTTC CASSLLVGGTSGDSSYNEQFF
many . TRBJ2-3 TRBV11-3 TGTGCCAGCAGCTTTCGAGGGGCCACAGATACGCAGTATTTT CASSFRGATDTQYF
many . TRBJ2-7 TRBV6-1 TGTGCCAGCAGTGATGACACTCCCTACGAGCAGTACTTC CASSDDTPYEQYF